This is a list of T cell receptor beta chains from one sample in a study of CD8 T cells in ankylosing spondylitis. Via MiXCR, TCRdb re-called the 5' RACE reads, giving one row per CDR3 protein. Found here are about 220,000 distinct CDR3 sequences, 10% of them singletons; the top ten hold approximately 20%. The sample consisted of blood, either unsorted or a sorted T cell fraction (not recorded which). The receptor source for this set is a male donor with ankylosing spondylitis or in good health (not recorded which). Both conserved end residues are part of each CDR3. The D gene is left open where the match is weak. Only some rows state a clone size, as once, few, many or a class for expanded clones.

cdr3_length j_call v_call clone_size d_call cdr3_nt cdr3_aa
14 TRBJ1-1 TRBV4-2 NA NA TGTGCCAGCAGCGCTGGGCAGCCCTACACTGAAGCTTTCTTT CASSAGQPYTEAFF
15 TRBJ2-3 TRBV12-3/TRBV12-4 many TRBD2 TGTGCCAGCAGTGCCGCCGGGACTACCACAGATACGCAGTATTTT CASSAAGTTTDTQYF
13 TRBJ1-1 TRBV14 NA NA TGTGCCAGCAGCCGAGTGTTGGGCACTGAAGCTTTCTTT CASSRVLGTEAFF
13 TRBJ2-3 TRBV18 few NA TGTGCCAGCTCACCCGTTCATACAGATACGCAGTATTTT CASSPVHTDTQYF
14 TRBJ2-7 TRBV28 NA NA TGTGCCAGCAGTTCTACCTATCCCTCGGGGGCTCAGTACTTC CASSSTYPSGAQYF
13 TRBJ2-3 TRBV6-4 NA NA TGTGCCAGCAGTGTCACTAGTTCAGATACGCAGTATTTT CASSVTSSDTQYF
15 TRBJ1-5 TRBV4-2 NA NA TGTGCCAGCAGCCAAGAGAGCACACCCAATCAGCCCCAGCATTTT CASSQESTPNQPQHF
14 TRBJ2-7 TRBV2 few TRBD1 TGTGCCAGCAGCCGGGACAGTCCCTACTACGAGCAGTACTTC CASSRDSPYYEQYF
14 TRBJ2-5 TRBV5-1 many NA TGCGCCAGCAGCTTGGAGGTATACCAAGAGACCCAGTACTTC CASSLEVYQETQYF
17 TRBJ2-4 TRBV20-1 many NA TGCAGTGCTAGGCCCGACCGGGAAGCCCTAGCCAAAAACATTCAGTACTTC CSARPDREALAKNIQYF
12 TRBJ1-1 TRBV20-1 NA NA TGCAGTGCTAGAGATCCATACACTGAAGCTTTCTTT CSARDPYTEAFF
13 TRBJ2-6 TRBV29-1 many NA TGCAGCGTTGGGAGCTCTGGGGCCAACGTCCTGACTTTC CSVGSSGANVLTF
14 TRBJ1-4 TRBV5-1 NA NA TGCGCCAGCAGCTCGGGGACATTCGGCGAAAAACTGTTTTTT CASSSGTFGEKLFF
14 TRBJ1-1 TRBV12-3/TRBV12-4 many NA TGTGCCAGCAGTTTATTTGGGGAGAACACTGAAGCTTTCTTT CASSLFGENTEAFF
13 TRBJ2-7 TRBV10-3 many TRBD2 TGTGCCTCGACAGCGGGGGCCGCCTACGAGCAGTACTTC CASTAGAAYEQYF
16 TRBJ2-2 TRBV5-1 many TRBD2 TGCGCCAGCAGCTCTAGACTAGCTTCGAACACCGGGGAGCTGTTTTTT CASSSRLASNTGELFF
17 TRBJ2-4 TRBV7-2 many TRBD2 TGTGCCAGCAGCTTAAGCGCTAGCGGGGGGGCCAAAAACATTCAGTACTTC CASSLSASGGAKNIQYF
16 TRBJ1-2 TRBV24-1 many TRBD1 TGTGCCACCAGTGATCCGGGACAGGGGTCCAACTATGGCTACACCTTC CATSDPGQGSNYGYTF
14 TRBJ1-1 TRBV20-1 NA NA TGCAGTGCTAGAGATGGGACGGCTAGAACTGAAGCTTTCTTT CSARDGTARTEAFF
14 TRBJ1-2 TRBV29-1 many NA TGCAGCGTTGGACTGGCAGGGGCTATCTATGGCTACACCTTC CSVGLAGAIYGYTF
12 TRBJ2-7 TRBV10-3 many NA TGTGCCATCAGTGACTCAGGCTACGAGCAGTACTTC CAISDSGYEQYF
15 TRBJ1-4 TRBV7-2 few TRBD1 TGTGCCAGCAGCTTATTGGGACAGTCTAATGAAAAACTGTTTTTT CASSLLGQSNEKLFF
18 TRBJ2-7 TRBV6-6 NA NA TGTACCAGCAGTTCTTTAAGAGGTGAACAGGAGTACTCCTACGAGCAGTACTTC CTSSSLRGEQEYSYEQYF
13 TRBJ2-5 TRBV7-2 NA NA TGTGCCAGCAGCTTAGCGGTGGAAGAGACCCAGTACTTC CASSLAVEETQYF